These 26 T cell receptor beta chains were sequenced from one sample in a study of human T cells and chemical hapten exposure. The sample's time point: patch test 3, about 24 weeks after DPC sensitization. Treatment in this sample: therapeutic diphenylcyclopropenone sensitization with weekly scalp DPC. Each CDR3 protein is one row after TCRdb ran MiXCR on the RACE reads. The sample records roughly 200,000 distinct CDR3 sequences, more than 20% being singletons. Sequencing used whole blood, obtained in connection with sensitization to the hapten diphenylcyclopropenone (DPC). The receptors come from a woman between 40 and 50 years old with alopecia areata. Some clones in this sample may be carry-over from other donors' samples.

This chain joins TRBV7-3 and TRBJ2-3; possible D gene TRBD1, 5 bases. Looked up from germline, CDR1 is SGHTA and CDR2 is FQGTGA. The CDR3 spans 16 residues. Trimming took off 5 bases at V and 3 bases at J, with 18 bases between the two ends. The CDR3 coding sequence is TGTGCCAGCAGCCCTGGAATTGGGGCCTGGACAGATACGCAGTATTTT. Translated, it gives CASSPGIGAWTDTQYF.

This clonotype was counted a few times. This chain joins TRBV7-3 and TRBJ2-2, with no clear D. V was pared by 5 bases and J by 5 bases, with 12 bases between. CDR3 length equals 14 residues. CDR1 SGHTA and CDR2 FQGTGA come from the germline V gene. The CDR3 sequence: CASSQNTLTGELFF. Here the CDR3 DNA reads TGTGCCAGCAGCCAAAATACCCTGACCGGGGAGCTGTTTTTT.

This clonotype has a count of ten or more. The chain joins TRBV29-1 to TRBJ1-2; TRBD1 is a possible D gene (6 bases). The CDR3 has 14 amino acids. Germline CDR1 SQVTM, CDR2 ANQGSEA. Trimming stripped 4 bases from V and 5 bases from J, with 17 bases between. CDR3 sequence reads: CSVGPRGGPYGYTF. CDR3 DNA sequence: TGCAGCGTTGGGCCTAGGGGGGGACCTTATGGCTACACCTTC.

This clonotype was seen ten or more times. The chain links TRBV5-5 to TRBJ2-1, with D unresolved. Per germline, CDR1 SGHKS and CDR2 YYEKEE (reference sequence). The CDR3 covers 13 residues. V dropped 0 bases and J dropped 3 bases, with 4 bases sitting between them. The CDR3 DNA reads TGTGCCAGCAGCTTGGACTACTACAATGAGCAGTTCTTC. This encodes CASSLDYYNEQFF.

As to this clonotype: One end of the junction does not line up with germline, which may come from a read error. The CDR3 sequence: CASSRDRGKTVAFF. DNA for the CDR3: TGTGCCAGCAGCCGTGACAGGGGGAAGACTGTAGCTTTCTTT. The chain links TRBV5-6 to TRBJ1-1; 9 bases align to TRBD1. This CDR3 has 14 amino acids. Germline CDR1 is SGHDT and CDR2 is YYEEEE. Looking up the rest from reference TRBV5-6 and TRBJ1-1 gives the full variable domain: DAGVTQSPTHLIKTRGQQVTLRCSPKSGHDTVSWYQQALGQGPQFIFQYYEEEERQRGNFPDRFSGHQFPNYSSELNVNALLLGDSALYLCASSRDRGKTVAFFGQGTRLTVV.

This chain connects TRBV18 to TRBJ2-7; TRBD2 aligns across 8 bases. Germline trimming cut 0 bases from V and 1 base from J; bases unmatched to any gene: 5. Germline V gene sequence: CDR1 KGHSH, CDR2 LQKENI. The CDR3 loop spans 16 amino acids. CDR3 in DNA: TGTGCCAGCTCACCACCACTAGCGGAAGGTTCCTACGAGCAGTACTTC. Its translation: CASSPPLAEGSYEQYF.

The chain recombines TRBV2 with TRBJ2-1, with unresolved D. V lost 4 bases and J lost 5, with 9 bases in between. The CDR3 totals 13 residues. Germline V CDR1 and CDR2: SNHLY, FYNNEI. CDR3 sequence: CASSVERDNEQFF. For the CDR3, the DNA is TGTGCCAGCAGTGTAGAGAGAGACAATGAGCAGTTCTTC.

This clonotype was recorded a few times. This chain joins TRBV29-1 and TRBJ2-3, with 12 nucleotides matching TRBD2. Germline V gene lookup returns CDR1 SQVTM and CDR2 ANQGSEA. CDR3 size: 15 residues. J lost 4 bases, V lost 8 bases, and 10 bases had no gene match. CDR3 DNA sequence: TGCAGCCCTCGAATGCCTAGCGGGAGGGCAGATACGCAGTATTTT. It specifies CSPRMPSGRADTQYF.

The V call is TRBV24-1, the J call TRBJ2-7; TRBD1 matches 9 bases. Losses at the gene ends were 3 bases for V and 6 bases for J; bases not matched to a gene: 8. Germline assignment: CDR1 KGHDR and CDR2 SFDVKD. This CDR3 is 15 amino acids long. The CDR3 DNA follows: TGTGCCACCAGTGATCCTGGGACAGGGTCAGGCGAGCAGTACTTC. Protein: CATSDPGTGSGEQYF.

Only one count was recorded for this clonotype. This chain links TRBV9 with TRBJ1-4; D is unresolved. Trimming cost V 0 bases and J 7 bases, with 10 bases left between them. The CDR3 has 14 amino acids. Germline lookup yields CDR1 SGDLS and CDR2 YYNGEE. CDR3: CASSVELGSEKLFF. In DNA, the CDR3 is TGTGCCAGCAGCGTAGAGCTCGGGAGTGAAAAACTGTTTTTT.

J is TRBJ2-3 and V is TRBV10-3, with a weak D call TRBD2 (6 bases). Germline CDR1 reads ENHRY; CDR2 reads SYGVKD. V was clipped by 11 bases and J by 1 base, with 13 bases between them. This CDR3 has 13 residues. The CDR3 coding sequence is TGTGCCTCGGGGGACTCACGCACAGATACGCAGTATTTT. Translated: CASGDSRTDTQYF.

V gene TRBV4-3 combines with J gene TRBJ1-6; D remains unclear. Trimming pared 0 bases from V and 9 bases from J, leaving 9 bases between. The CDR3 runs 14 residues. Per the germline V gene, CDR1 is LGHNA and CDR2 is YSLEER. Here the CDR3 DNA reads TGCGCCAGCAGCCAAGAGGACTCGGGTTCACCCCTCCACTTT. This gives the protein CASSQEDSGSPLHF.

This rearrangement joins TRBV19 to TRBJ2-1, with 7 bases lining up with TRBD2. Germline trimming cut 5 bases from V and 8 bases from J; bases unmatched to any gene: 9. Per germline, CDR1 LNHDA and CDR2 SQIVND (reference sequence). The CDR3 totals 14 residues. The CDR3 sequence is CASSLGLVQDEQFF. As DNA, the CDR3 is TGTGCCAGTAGTCTCGGACTAGTTCAGGATGAGCAGTTCTTC.

A few counts support this clonotype. CDR3 DNA: TGTGCCAGCAGTTTAGGGGGCTCCTCTGGGGCCAACGTCCTGACTTTC. Its translation: CASSLGGSSGANVLTF. The chain is built from TRBV28 and TRBJ2-6; tentative D call: TRBD1 (6 bases). Germline assignment: CDR1 MDHEN and CDR2 SYDVKM. Trimming removed 2 bases from V and 0 bases from J, with 8 bases in between. There are 16 residues in the CDR3.

DNA for the CDR3: TGTGCCAGCAGCTTAGTCAGGGAGGGTGAAGCTTTCTTT. It specifies CASSLVREGEAFF. The chain recombines TRBV7-2 with TRBJ1-1, with a weak D call TRBD1 (5 bases). The CDR3 runs 13 residues. Germline lookup yields CDR1 SGHTA and CDR2 FQGNSA. Between the trimmed V and J ends, which lost 1 base and 7 bases, there was a span of 10 bases.

V is TRBV3-1 and J is TRBJ2-2; 11 bases are a match to TRBD2. The CDR3 length is 16 residues. Germline V gene data show CDR1 as LGHDT and CDR2 as YNNKEL (reference sequence). Trimming took 4 bases from V and 5 from J; bases not matched to a gene: 6. The CDR3 sequence is CASSRGTSGRTGELFF. The CDR3 DNA sequence: TGTGCCAGCAGCCGGGGGACTAGCGGCCGAACCGGGGAGCTGTTTTTT.

This clonotype showed up many times. J is TRBJ1-1 and V is TRBV20-1, with no clear D. This CDR3 is 14 amino acids long. The V gene's germline CDR1 is DFQATT and CDR2 SNEGSKA (reference sequence). Trimming took off 0 bases at V and 4 bases at J, with 12 bases between the two ends. The CDR3 reads CSARERGVPTEAFF. In nucleotides, the CDR3 is TGCAGTGCTAGAGAACGGGGAGTGCCCACTGAAGCTTTCTTT.

This clonotype was counted a few times. V usage is TRBV9 and J usage is TRBJ2-5; 8 nucleotides agree with TRBD1. Per the germline V gene, CDR1 is SGDLS and CDR2 is YYNGEE. The junction had 3 bases not matched to a gene; V was cut back by 1 base and J by 4 bases. The CDR3 spans 14 residues. CDR3 loop: CASSVSDRVETQYF. In DNA, the CDR3 is TGTGCCAGCAGCGTATCGGACAGGGTAGAGACCCAGTACTTC.

This clonotype has only one observation. The V gene is TRBV10-3, the J gene TRBJ2-1, with 8 positions matching TRBD2. The CDR3 has 16 residues. With 6 bases clipped from V and 7 bases from J, the junction kept 14 bases outside the gene matches. Germline V gene lookup returns CDR1 ENHRY and CDR2 SYGVKD. The CDR3 DNA is TGTGCCATCAGGGGACTAGGGATTCCACTAGCAAATGAGCAGTTCTTC. Protein product: CAIRGLGIPLANEQFF.

V and J are TRBV7-9 and TRBJ2-5; 7 nucleotides agree with TRBD1. J gave up 5 bases and V 1 base, and 7 bases lay outside the gene matches. The CDR3 spans 15 residues. Germline CDR1 is SEHNR and CDR2 is FQNEAQ (reference sequence). The CDR3 protein is CASSLGGTVGETQYF. The DNA of the CDR3 is TGTGCCAGCAGCTTAGGAGGGACAGTCGGGGAGACCCAGTACTTC.

This chain joins TRBV29-1 and TRBJ1-6; maybe TRBD1 (5 bases). The CDR3 covers 14 residues. Trimming left V 1 base short and J 10 bases short, with 14 bases between. The germline V gene encodes CDR1 SQVTM and CDR2 ANQGSEA. CDR3 amino acids: CSVEVDSVGSPLHF. CDR3 DNA: TGCAGCGTTGAAGTTGACAGCGTTGGGTCACCCCTCCACTTT.

This clonotype was observed a single time. The rearrangement links TRBV7-2 to TRBJ2-5, with a possible D match to TRBD1 (5 bases). V lost 5 bases, J lost 5 bases, and 18 bases lay in between. The CDR3 runs 15 residues. From germline, CDR1 is SGHTA and CDR2 FQGNSA. CDR3 residues: CASSQSGLWQETQYF. Written as DNA, the CDR3 is TGTGCCAGCAGCCAGTCAGGGCTTTGGCAGGAGACCCAGTACTTC.

The table lists this clonotype with a few counts. V and J are TRBV20-1 and TRBJ1-5; maybe TRBD1 (5 bases). Germline loops: CDR1 DFQATT, CDR2 SNEGSKA (reference sequence). This CDR3 contains 12 residues. Trimming left V 3 bases short and J 3 bases short, with 6 bases between. In nucleotides, the CDR3 is TGCAGTGCTAGGACAGACAATCAGCCCCAGCATTTT. Amino acid sequence: CSARTDNQPQHF.

This clonotype has just a few counts. V gene TRBV29-1 combines with J gene TRBJ2-7; TRBD2 matches 8 bases. This CDR3 spans 14 amino acids. Germline lookup yields CDR1 SQVTM and CDR2 ANQGSEA. Trimming at V came to 3 bases and at J to 6 bases, leaving 10 bases not matched to a gene. The CDR3 reads CSVEGSGSDFEQYF. CDR3 DNA sequence: TGCAGCGTTGAGGGAAGCGGGAGCGATTTCGAGCAGTACTTC.

The chain combines TRBV11-1 with TRBJ2-2; TRBD2 aligns across 8 bases. This CDR3 spans 16 amino acids. The trim removed 5 bases at V and 3 bases at J, leaving 8 bases unmatched. From germline, CDR1 is SGHAT and CDR2 FQDESV (reference sequence). The CDR3 reads CASSRSGLEDTGELFF. CDR3 in DNA: TGTGCCAGCAGCCGATCGGGACTAGAAGACACCGGGGAGCTGTTTTTT. Complete variable domain (other parts from reference TRBV11-1 and TRBJ2-2): EAEVAQSPRYKITEKSQAVAFWCDPISGHATLYWYRQILGQGPELLVQFQDESVVDDSQLPKDRFSAERLKGVDSTLKIQPAELGDSAMYLCASSRSGLEDTGELFFGEGSRLTVL.

This clonotype was detected a few times. The chain employs TRBV9 and TRBJ2-2, with TRBD2 matching 8 bases. This CDR3 comprises 14 residues. Germline V gene data show CDR1 as SGDLS and CDR2 as YYNGEE. The V segment lost 4 bases and the J segment 7 bases; nucleotides outside the gene matches: 6. CDR3 in amino acids: CASSPAGAVGELFF. CDR3 coding DNA: TGTGCCAGCAGCCCAGCGGGAGCTGTCGGGGAGCTGTTTTTT.